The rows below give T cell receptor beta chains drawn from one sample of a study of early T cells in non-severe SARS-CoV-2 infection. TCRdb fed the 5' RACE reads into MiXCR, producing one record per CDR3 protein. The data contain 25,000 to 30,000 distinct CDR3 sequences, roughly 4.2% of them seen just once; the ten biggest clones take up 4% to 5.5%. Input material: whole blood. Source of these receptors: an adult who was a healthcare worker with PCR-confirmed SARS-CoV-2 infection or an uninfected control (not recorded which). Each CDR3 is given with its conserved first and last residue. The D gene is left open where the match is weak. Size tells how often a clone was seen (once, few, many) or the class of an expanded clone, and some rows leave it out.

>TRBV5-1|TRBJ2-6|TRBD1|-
CASSQTGAISGANVLTF
TGCGCCAGCAGCCAGACAGGGGCCATCTCTGGGGCCAACGTCCTGACTTTC
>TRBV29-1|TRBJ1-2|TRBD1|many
CSARTGTGYGYTF
TGCAGCGCGAGGACAGGGACAGGCTATGGCTACACCTTC
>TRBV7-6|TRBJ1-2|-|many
CASSLSTNYGYTF
TGTGCCAGCAGCTTGTCCACTAACTATGGCTACACCTTC
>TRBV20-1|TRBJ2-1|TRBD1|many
CSALGQGSYNEQFF
TGCAGTGCTCTCGGACAGGGCTCCTACAATGAGCAGTTCTTC
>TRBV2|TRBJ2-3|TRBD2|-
CASSTSGSVSDTQYF
TGTGCCAGCAGTACTAGCGGGAGTGTATCAGATACGCAGTATTTT
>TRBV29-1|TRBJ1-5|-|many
CSVWDGPNQPQHF
TGCAGCGTTTGGGACGGGCCCAATCAGCCCCAGCATTTT
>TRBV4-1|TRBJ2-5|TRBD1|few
CASSQVRGRETQYF
TGCGCCAGCAGCCAAGTGAGGGGGCGTGAGACCCAGTACTTC
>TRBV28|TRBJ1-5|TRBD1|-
CASRTGTNQPQHF
TGTGCCAGCAGGACAGGGACCAATCAGCCCCAGCATTTT
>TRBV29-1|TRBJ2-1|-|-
CSVEVLARGVDEQFF
TGCAGCGTTGAAGTTCTAGCTAGAGGGGTGGATGAGCAGTTCTTC
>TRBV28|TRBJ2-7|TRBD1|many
CASSLQGQGSYEQYF
TGTGCCAGCAGTTTACAAGGACAGGGGTCGTACGAGCAGTACTTC
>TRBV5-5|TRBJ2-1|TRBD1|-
CASSFAPQGAFNEQFF
TGTGCCAGCAGCTTTGCTCCCCAGGGGGCATTCAATGAGCAGTTCTTC
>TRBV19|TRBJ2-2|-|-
CASDYGTATGELFF
TGTGCCAGTGATTACGGGACTGCCACCGGGGAGCTGTTTTTT
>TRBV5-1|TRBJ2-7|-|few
CASSWGTVYEQYF
TGCGCCAGCAGCTGGGGGACCGTCTACGAGCAGTACTTC
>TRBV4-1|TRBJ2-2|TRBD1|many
CASSQVLGDRGRLELFF
TGCGCCAGCAGCCAAGTTTTGGGGGACAGGGGGCGCCTGGAGCTGTTTTTT
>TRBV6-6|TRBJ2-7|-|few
CASRRGFLTYEQYF
TGTGCCAGCAGGAGGGGGTTCCTTACCTACGAGCAGTACTTC
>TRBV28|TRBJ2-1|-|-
CASLRYNEQFF
TGTGCCAGCCTCCGCTACAATGAGCAGTTCTTC
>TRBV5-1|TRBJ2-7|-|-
CASSSGASNYEQYF
TGCGCCAGCAGCTCCGGGGCTTCAAACTACGAGCAGTACTTC
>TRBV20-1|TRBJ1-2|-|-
CSARDLYRYGYTF
TGCAGTGCTAGAGATCTTTATCGCTATGGCTACACCTTC
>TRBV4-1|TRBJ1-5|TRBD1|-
CASSQDNRGNQPQHF
TGCGCCAGCAGCCAGGACAACAGGGGTAATCAGCCCCAGCATTTT
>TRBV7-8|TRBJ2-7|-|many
CASSLAGSGAGTYEQYF
TGTGCCAGCAGCTTAGCGGGATCGGGGGCTGGAACCTACGAGCAGTACTTC
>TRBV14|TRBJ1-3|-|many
CASSQGGAGSGNTIYF
TGTGCCAGCAGCCAAGGGGGAGCGGGATCTGGAAACACCATATATTTT
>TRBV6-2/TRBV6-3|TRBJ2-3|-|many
CASSYSRTRDTQYF
TGTGCCAGCAGTTACTCCCGGACGCGGGATACGCAGTATTTT
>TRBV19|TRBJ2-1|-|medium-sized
CASSLLGSYNEQFF
TGTGCCAGTAGTCTCCTGGGCAGCTACAATGAGCAGTTCTTC
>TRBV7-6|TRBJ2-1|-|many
CASSQIPQGNEQFF
TGTGCCAGCAGCCAAATACCACAGGGTAATGAGCAGTTCTTC
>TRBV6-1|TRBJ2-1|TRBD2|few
CASSEDGGGAYNEQFF
TGTGCCAGCAGTGAAGATGGCGGGGGGGCCTACAATGAGCAGTTCTTC
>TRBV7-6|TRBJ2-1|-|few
CASSLGAGEQFF
TGTGCCAGCAGCTTAGGGGCGGGCGAGCAGTTCTTC
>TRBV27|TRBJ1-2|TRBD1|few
CASSLRQGSGYTF
TGTGCCAGCAGTTTGAGACAGGGGAGTGGCTACACCTTC
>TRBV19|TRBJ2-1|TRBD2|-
CASKRTSGDSYNEQFF
TGTGCCAGTAAAAGGACTAGCGGTGACTCCTACAATGAGCAGTTCTTC
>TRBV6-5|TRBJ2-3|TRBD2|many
CASRPGGANTQYF
TGTGCCAGCAGGCCCGGGGGGGCCAATACGCAGTATTTT
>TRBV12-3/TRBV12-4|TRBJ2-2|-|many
CASSSWDTDTGELFF
TGTGCCAGCAGTTCGTGGGACACCGACACCGGGGAGCTGTTTTTT
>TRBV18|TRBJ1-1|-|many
CASSPREGGRGAEAFF
TGTGCCAGCTCACCACGCGAAGGGGGTCGGGGCGCTGAAGCTTTCTTT
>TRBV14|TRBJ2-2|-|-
CASSQAYGGGELFF
TGTGCCAGCAGCCAAGCCTACGGGGGCGGGGAGCTGTTTTTT
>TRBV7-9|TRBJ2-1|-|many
CASSPRALSNEQFF
TGTGCCAGCAGCCCTAGGGCTCTTTCAAATGAGCAGTTCTTC
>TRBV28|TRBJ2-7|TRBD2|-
CASRPSGSQEQYF
TGTGCCAGCAGACCTAGCGGGAGCCAAGAGCAGTACTTC
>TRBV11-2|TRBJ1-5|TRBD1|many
CASSSDRGNNQPQHF
TGTGCCAGCAGCTCGGACAGGGGGAATAATCAGCCCCAGCATTTT
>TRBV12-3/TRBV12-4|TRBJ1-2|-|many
CASSSQGPLVGYGYTF
TGTGCCAGCAGTTCACAGGGACCCCTAGTTGGCTATGGCTACACCTTC
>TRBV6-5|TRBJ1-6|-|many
CASNLRKSNSPLHF
TGTGCCAGCAACCTTCGAAAGAGCAATTCACCCCTCCACTTT